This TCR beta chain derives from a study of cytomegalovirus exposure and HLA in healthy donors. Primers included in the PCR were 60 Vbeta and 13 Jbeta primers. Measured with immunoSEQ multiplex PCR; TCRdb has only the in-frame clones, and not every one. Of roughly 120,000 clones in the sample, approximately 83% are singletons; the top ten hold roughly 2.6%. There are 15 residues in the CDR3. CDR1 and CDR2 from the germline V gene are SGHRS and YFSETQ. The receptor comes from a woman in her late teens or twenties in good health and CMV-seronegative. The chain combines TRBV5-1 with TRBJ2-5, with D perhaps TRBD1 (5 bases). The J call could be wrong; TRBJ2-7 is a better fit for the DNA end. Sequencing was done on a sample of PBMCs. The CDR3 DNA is TGCGCCAGCAGCTTGGACAGGAGTCCCTCCTACGAGCAGTACTTC. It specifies CASSLDRSPSYEQYF.